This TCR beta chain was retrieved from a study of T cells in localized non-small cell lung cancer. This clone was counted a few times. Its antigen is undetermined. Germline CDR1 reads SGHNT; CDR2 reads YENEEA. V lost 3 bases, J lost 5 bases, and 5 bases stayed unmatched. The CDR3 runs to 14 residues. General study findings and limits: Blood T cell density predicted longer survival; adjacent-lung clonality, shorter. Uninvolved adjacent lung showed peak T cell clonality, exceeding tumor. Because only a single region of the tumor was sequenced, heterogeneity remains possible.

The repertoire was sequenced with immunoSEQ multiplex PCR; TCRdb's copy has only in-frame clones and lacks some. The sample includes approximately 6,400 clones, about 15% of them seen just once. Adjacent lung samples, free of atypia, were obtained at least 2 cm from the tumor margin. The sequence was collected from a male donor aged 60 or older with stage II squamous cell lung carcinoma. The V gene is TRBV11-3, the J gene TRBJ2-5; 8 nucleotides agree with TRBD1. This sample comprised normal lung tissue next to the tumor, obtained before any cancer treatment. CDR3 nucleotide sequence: TGTGCCAGCAGCTTGGGATGGACAGGGGAGACCCAGTACTTC. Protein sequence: CASSLGWTGETQYF.